This T cell receptor beta chain was documented in a study of blood T cell repertoires in COVID-19. This CDR3 region has 16 residues. CDR1 is SGHKS, CDR2 YYEKEE, per germline (reference sequence). The trim removed 2 bases at V and 1 base at J, leaving 4 bases unmatched. Profiling relied on immunoSEQ multiplex PCR, and the TCRdb table lists in-frame clones only, not all of them. The sample lists approximately 190,000 clones, roughly 84% occurring once. The V and J genes are TRBV5-5 and TRBJ2-3; TRBD1 matches 10 bases. This clonotype was obtained from a woman between 25 and 40 years old who had been exposed to COVID-19. Sample: PBMCs or T cells enriched from blood (not recorded which). CDR3 sequence reads: CASSFGDRGRTDTQYF. Written as DNA, the CDR3 is TGTGCCAGCAGCTTCGGTGACAGGGGGCGCACAGATACGCAGTATTTT.